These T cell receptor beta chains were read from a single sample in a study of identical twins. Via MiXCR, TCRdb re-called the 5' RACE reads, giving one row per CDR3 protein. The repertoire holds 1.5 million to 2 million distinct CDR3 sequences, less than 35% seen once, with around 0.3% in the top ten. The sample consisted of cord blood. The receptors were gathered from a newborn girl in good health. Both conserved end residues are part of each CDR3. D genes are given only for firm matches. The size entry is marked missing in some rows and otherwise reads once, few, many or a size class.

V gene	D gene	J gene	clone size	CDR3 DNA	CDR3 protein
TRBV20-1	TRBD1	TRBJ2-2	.	TGCAGTGCTAGAGCCGAGACAGGGCAGCCGGGGACCGGGGAGCTGTTTTTT	CSARAETGQPGTGELFF
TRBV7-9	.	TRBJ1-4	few	TGTGCCAGCAGCTTAGCTCTGGCAGAAGGTGAAAAACTGTTTTTT	CASSLALAEGEKLFF
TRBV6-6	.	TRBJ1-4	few	TGTGCCAGCAGTCTTCAGACAGGAGTTAATGAAAAACTGTTTTTT	CASSLQTGVNEKLFF
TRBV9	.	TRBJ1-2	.	TGTGCCAGCAGCCCCAAAAAGAGCGGCGGGGACCTACCTTATGGCTACACCTTC	CASSPKKSGGDLPYGYTF
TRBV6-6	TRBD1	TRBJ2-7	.	TGTGCCAGCAGTTACTCGAACAGGGGGCAAAAGTACGAGCAGTACTTC	CASSYSNRGQKYEQYF
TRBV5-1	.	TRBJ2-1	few	TGCGCCAGCAGCCAACGAGAATGGGGGTACAATGAGCAGTTCTTC	CASSQREWGYNEQFF
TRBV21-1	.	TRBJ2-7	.	TGTGCCAGCAGCAAATCGGGGAGCTCCTACGAGCAGTACTTC	CASSKSGSSYEQYF
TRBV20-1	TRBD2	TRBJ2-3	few	TGCAGTGCTAGAGATGGAACTAGCGGGAGCAGCCCGCAGTATTTT	CSARDGTSGSSPQYF
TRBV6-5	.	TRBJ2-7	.	TGTGCCAGCAGCTACGGGACTTACAATGAGCAGTACTTC	CASSYGTYNEQYF
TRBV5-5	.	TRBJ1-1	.	TGTGCCAGCAGCTTGGGAACAGGGAGGCGAAACACTGAAGCTTTCTTT	CASSLGTGRRNTEAFF
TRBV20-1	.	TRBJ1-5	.	TGCAGTGCTAGAGACCGGACAGTTATCAGGCCCCAGCATTTT	CSARDRTVIRPQHF
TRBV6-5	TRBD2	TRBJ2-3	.	TGTGCCAGCAGTTACTCCCCGACTAGCGGTTTCACAGATACGCAGTATTTT	CASSYSPTSGFTDTQYF
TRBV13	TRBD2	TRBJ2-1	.	TGTGCCAGCAGCTTAAGGTTTAAGGGACTAGCGTGGAAAAATGAGCAGTTCTTC	CASSLRFKGLAWKNEQFF
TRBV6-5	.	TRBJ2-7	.	TGTGCCAGCAGTTACTCGATAGTGGACTACTCCAACAATGAGCAGTACTTC	CASSYSIVDYSNNEQYF
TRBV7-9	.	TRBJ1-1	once	TGTGCCAGCAGTCCGCACAGGAACACTGGAGCTTTCTTT	CASSPHRNTGAFF
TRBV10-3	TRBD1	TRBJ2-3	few	TGTGCCATCAGTGACCGGGACAGGGGGTCAGATACGCAGTATTTT	CAISDRDRGSDTQYF
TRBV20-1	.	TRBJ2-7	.	TGCAGTGCCCCCGGGGGGACAGTTTCCTGCGAGCAGTACTTC	CSAPGGTVSCEQYF
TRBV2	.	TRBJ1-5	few	TGTGCCAGCAGTGAAAGGGCAGTCCCCAATCAGCCCCAGCATTTT	CASSERAVPNQPQHF
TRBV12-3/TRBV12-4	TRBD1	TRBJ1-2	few	TGTGCCAGCAGTTCGCGACAGGGAGCGCCCCATGGCTACACCTTC	CASSSRQGAPHGYTF
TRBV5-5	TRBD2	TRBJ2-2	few	TGTGCCAGCAGCCTGCGCGCGGGGGGGTTCACCGGGGAGCTGTTTTTT	CASSLRAGGFTGELFF
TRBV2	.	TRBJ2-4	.	TGTGCCAGCGGATTGACCCGGGGAACCAAAAACATTCAGTACTTC	CASGLTRGTKNIQYF
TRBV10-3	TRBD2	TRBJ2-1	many	TGTGCCATCAGTTTAGGAGGGAGGGCCTACAATGAGCAGTTCTTC	CAISLGGRAYNEQFF
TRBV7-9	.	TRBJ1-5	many	TGTGCCAGCAGCTTAAAGGGTAGCAATCAGCCCCAGCATTTT	CASSLKGSNQPQHF
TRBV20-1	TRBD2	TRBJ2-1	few	TGCAGTGCTAGAGATTTCCGAGCGGGAGTCCCAAGCTCCTACAATGAGCAGTTCTTC	CSARDFRAGVPSSYNEQFF
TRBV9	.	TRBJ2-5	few	TGTGCCAGCAGCCTAACCACTAGTCAAGAGACCCAGTACTTC	CASSLTTSQETQYF
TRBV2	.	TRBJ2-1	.	TGTGCCAGCAGCCAAGTGAGGGACATGCGCACCTACAATGAGCAGTTCTTC	CASSQVRDMRTYNEQFF
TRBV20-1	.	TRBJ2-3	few	TGCAGTGCTAGAAGGTGGAGGAGGAACACAGATACGCAGTATTTT	CSARRWRRNTDTQYF
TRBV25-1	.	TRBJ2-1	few	TGTGCCAGCAGTGTTCATAGCGCCGGGAGCTCCTACAATGAGCAGTTCTTC	CASSVHSAGSSYNEQFF
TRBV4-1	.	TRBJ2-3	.	TGCGCCAGCAGCCCCATAGGTCTTAGCACAGATACGCAGTATTTT	CASSPIGLSTDTQYF
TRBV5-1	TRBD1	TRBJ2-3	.	TGCGCCAGCAGCCTGATACAGGGGACCGTTACTAGCACAGATACGCAGTATTTT	CASSLIQGTVTSTDTQYF
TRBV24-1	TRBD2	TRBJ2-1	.	TGTGCCACCAGTGATTTCGGTAGCGGGGGATTCAATGAGCAGTTCTTC	CATSDFGSGGFNEQFF
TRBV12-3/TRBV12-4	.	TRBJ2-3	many	TGTGCCAGCAGTCCCCAAGCAGATACGCAGTATTTT	CASSPQADTQYF
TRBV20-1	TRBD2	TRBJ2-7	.	TGCAGTGCTAGACAACTAGCGAGAGACGAGCAGTACTTC	CSARQLARDEQYF
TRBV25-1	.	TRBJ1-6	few	TGTGCCAGCAGTCGGAATAATTCACCCCTCCACTTT	CASSRNNSPLHF
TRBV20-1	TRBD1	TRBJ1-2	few	TGCAGTGCTAGAGTCCAGGACAGGGAGGGCTACACCTTC	CSARVQDREGYTF
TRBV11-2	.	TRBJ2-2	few	TGTGCCAGCAGCTTAAGACCAGCGAACACCGGGGAGCTGTTTTTT	CASSLRPANTGELFF
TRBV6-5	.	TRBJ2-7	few	TGTGCCAGCAGTTACACGGAGGGGGGGGTCGGCTCCTACGAGCAGTACTTC	CASSYTEGGVGSYEQYF
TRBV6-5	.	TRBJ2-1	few	TGTGCCAGCAGTTACTCGGGGAACCTAGCAGACGAGCAGTTCTTC	CASSYSGNLADEQFF
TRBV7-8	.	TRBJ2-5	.	TGTGCCAGCAGCCATTTACAGACCCAGTACTTC	CASSHLQTQYF
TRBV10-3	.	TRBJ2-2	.	TGTGCCATCAGCCCGACTGACACCGGGGAGCTGTTTTTT	CAISPTDTGELFF
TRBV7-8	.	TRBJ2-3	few	TGTGCCAGCAGCTTAGCGGGGGGGGCAGTCACAGATACGCAGTATTTT	CASSLAGGAVTDTQYF
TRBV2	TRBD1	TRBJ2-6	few	TGTGCCAGCAGTCGACCGGGACAGAGCTCTGGGGCCAACGTCCTGACTTTC	CASSRPGQSSGANVLTF
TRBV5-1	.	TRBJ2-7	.	TGCGCCAGCAGCCAGGGACAAGCGTGGATCTACGAGCAGTACTTC	CASSQGQAWIYEQYF
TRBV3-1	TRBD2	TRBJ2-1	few	TGTGCCAGCAGCCTGCAGCGGGGAACTTCCAATGAGCAGTTCTTC	CASSLQRGTSNEQFF
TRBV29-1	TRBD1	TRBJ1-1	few	TGCAGCGTTGAATCCGGGACAGGGAGGCTGAACACTGAAGCTTTCTTT	CSVESGTGRLNTEAFF
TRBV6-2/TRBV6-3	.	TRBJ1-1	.	TGTGCCAGCAGGGCGGGACGGTGGAACACTGAAGCTTTCTTT	CASRAGRWNTEAFF